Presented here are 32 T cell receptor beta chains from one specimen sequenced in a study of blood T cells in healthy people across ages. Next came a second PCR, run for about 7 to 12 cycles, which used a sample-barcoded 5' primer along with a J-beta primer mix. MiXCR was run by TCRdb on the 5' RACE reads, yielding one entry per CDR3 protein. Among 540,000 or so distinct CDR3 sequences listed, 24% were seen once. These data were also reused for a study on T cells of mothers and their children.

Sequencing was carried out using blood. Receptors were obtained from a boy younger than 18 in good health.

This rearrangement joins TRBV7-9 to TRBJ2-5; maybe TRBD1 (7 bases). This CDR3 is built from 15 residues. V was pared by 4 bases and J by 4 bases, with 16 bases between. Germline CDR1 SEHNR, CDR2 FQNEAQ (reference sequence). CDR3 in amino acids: CASSSKSGGTETQYF. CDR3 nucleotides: TGTGCCAGCAGCTCCAAATCAGGGGGGACAGAGACCCAGTACTTC.

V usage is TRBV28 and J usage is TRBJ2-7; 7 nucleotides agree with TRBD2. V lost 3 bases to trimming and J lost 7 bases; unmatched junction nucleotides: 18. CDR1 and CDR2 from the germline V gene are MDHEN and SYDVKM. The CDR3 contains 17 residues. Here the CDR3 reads CASSFGEGFLSSGEQYF. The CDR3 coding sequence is TGTGCCAGCAGTTTCGGGGAGGGTTTCTTGTCGTCGGGGGAGCAGTACTTC.

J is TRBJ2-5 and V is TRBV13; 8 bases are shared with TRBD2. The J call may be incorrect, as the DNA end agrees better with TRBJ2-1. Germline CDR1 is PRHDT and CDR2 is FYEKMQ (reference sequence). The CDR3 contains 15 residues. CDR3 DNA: TGTGCCAGCAGCCTGGGATTAGCGGGAAGAGGGGAGCAGTTCTTC. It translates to CASSLGLAGRGEQFF.

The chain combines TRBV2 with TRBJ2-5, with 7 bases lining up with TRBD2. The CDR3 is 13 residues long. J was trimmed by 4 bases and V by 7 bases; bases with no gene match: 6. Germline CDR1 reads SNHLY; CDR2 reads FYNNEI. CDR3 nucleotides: TGTGCCAGCACGAAGTGGGGGGGAGAGACCCAGTACTTC. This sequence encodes CASTKWGGETQYF.

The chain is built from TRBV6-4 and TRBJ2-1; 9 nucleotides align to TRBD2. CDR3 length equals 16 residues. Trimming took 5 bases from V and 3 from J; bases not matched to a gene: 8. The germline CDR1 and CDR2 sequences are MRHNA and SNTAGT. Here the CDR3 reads CASSTHPSGNYNEQFF. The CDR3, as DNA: TGTGCCAGCAGTACACATCCTAGCGGGAACTACAATGAGCAGTTCTTC.

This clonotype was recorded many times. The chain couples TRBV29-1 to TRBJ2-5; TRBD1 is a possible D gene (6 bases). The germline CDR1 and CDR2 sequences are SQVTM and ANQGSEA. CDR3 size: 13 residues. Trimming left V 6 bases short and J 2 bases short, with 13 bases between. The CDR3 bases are TGCAGCGTAACGGGACAAATACAAGAGACCCAGTACTTC. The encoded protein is CSVTGQIQETQYF.

The CDR3: CASSLAVTTEAFF. CDR3 DNA sequence: TGTGCCAGCAGTTTAGCAGTGACCACTGAAGCTTTCTTT. The chain joins TRBV12-3 or TRBV12-4 to TRBJ1-1; no definite D call. Trimming removed 0 bases from V and 4 bases from J, with 6 bases in between. This CDR3 spans 13 amino acids.

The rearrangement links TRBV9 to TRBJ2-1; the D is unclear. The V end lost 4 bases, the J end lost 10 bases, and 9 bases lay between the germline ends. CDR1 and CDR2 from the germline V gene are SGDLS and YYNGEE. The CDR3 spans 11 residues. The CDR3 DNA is TGTGCCAGCAGCCCCGGGTCAGAGCAGTTCTTC. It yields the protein CASSPGSEQFF.

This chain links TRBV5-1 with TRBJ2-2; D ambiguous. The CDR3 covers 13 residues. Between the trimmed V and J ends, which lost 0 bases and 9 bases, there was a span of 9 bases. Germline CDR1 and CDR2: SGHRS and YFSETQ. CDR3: CASSLGAGRELFF. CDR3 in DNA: TGCGCCAGCAGCTTGGGGGCCGGAAGGGAGCTGTTTTTT.

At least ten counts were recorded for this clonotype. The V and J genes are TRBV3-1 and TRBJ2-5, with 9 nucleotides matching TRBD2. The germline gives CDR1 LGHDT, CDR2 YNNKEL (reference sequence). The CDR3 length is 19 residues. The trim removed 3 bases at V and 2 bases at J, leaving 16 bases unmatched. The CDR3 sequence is CASSHPELAGYRTQETQYF. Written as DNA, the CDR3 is TGTGCCAGCAGCCATCCCGAGCTAGCGGGGTACCGGACACAAGAGACCCAGTACTTC.

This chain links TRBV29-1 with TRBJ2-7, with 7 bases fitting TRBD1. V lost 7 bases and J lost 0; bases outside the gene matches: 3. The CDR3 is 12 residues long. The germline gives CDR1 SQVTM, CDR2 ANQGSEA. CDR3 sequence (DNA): TGCAGCGCAGGGACAGTCTCCTACGAGCAGTACTTC. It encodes CSAGTVSYEQYF.

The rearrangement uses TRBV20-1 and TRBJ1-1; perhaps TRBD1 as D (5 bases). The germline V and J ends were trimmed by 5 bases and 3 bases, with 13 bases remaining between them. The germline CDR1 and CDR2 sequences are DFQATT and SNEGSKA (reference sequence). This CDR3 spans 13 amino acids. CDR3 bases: TGCAGTGCTGCCCGGGGGACTCACACTGAAGCTTTCTTT. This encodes CSAARGTHTEAFF.

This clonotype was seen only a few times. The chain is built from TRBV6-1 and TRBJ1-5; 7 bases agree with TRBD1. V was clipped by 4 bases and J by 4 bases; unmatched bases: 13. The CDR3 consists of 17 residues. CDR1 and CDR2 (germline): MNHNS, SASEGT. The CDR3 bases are TGTGCCAGCAGTGGCCGGTGGCAGGGGGGCCGAAATCAGCCCCAGCATTTT. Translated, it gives CASSGRWQGGRNQPQHF.

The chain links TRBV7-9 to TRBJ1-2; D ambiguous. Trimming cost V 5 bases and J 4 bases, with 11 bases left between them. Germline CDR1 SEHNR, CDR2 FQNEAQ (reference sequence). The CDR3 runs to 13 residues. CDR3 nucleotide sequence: TGTGCCAGCAGCCCCGAGACGGCCTATGGCTACACCTTC. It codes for CASSPETAYGYTF.

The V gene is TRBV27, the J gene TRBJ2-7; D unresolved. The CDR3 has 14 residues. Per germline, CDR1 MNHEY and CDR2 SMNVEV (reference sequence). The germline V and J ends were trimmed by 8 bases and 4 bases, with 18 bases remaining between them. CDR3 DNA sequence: TGTGCCAGCCGCCTTTACATGAGAGCTTACGAGCAGTACTTC. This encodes CASRLYMRAYEQYF.

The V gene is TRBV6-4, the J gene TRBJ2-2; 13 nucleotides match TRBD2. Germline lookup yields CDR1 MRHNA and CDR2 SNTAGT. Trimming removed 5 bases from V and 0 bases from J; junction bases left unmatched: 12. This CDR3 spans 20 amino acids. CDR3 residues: CASSFGPPGLAGPNTGELFF. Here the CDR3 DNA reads TGTGCCAGCAGTTTTGGACCTCCGGGACTAGCGGGGCCGAACACCGGGGAGCTGTTTTTT.

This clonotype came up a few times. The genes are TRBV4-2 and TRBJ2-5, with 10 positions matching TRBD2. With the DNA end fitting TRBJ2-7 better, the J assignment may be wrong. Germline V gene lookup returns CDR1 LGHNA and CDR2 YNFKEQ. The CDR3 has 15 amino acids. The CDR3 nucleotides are TGTGCCAGCAGCACGCAGGGACTAGCGTTGGACGAGCAGTACTTC. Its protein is CASSTQGLALDEQYF.

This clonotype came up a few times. The CDR3 region is CASRVGGRTDTQYF. The CDR3 DNA reads as TGTGCCTCCCGGGTCGGGGGACGCACAGATACGCAGTATTTT. V gene TRBV12-3 or TRBV12-4 combines with J gene TRBJ2-3; tentatively, D is TRBD2 (6 bases). CDR3 length: 14 residues. V gave up 11 bases and J gave up 1 base, with 16 bases separating them.

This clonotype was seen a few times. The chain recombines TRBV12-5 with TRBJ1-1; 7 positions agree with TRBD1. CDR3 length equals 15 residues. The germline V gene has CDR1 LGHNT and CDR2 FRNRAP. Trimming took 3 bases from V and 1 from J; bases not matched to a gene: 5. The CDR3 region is CASGFRQGRNTEAFF. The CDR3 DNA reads TGTGCTAGTGGTTTTCGACAGGGAAGGAACACTGAAGCTTTCTTT.

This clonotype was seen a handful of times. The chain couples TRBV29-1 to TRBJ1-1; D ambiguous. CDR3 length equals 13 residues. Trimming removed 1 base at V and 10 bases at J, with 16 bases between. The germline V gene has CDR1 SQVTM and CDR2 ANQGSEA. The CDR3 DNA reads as TGCAGCGTTGAAGCCTTGTATGGGAACGGAGCTTTCTTT. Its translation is CSVEALYGNGAFF.

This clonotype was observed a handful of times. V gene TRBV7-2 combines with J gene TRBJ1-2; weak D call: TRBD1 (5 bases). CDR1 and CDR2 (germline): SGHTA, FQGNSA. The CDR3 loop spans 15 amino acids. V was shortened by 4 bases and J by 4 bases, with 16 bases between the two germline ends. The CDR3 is CASSSRAYGFYGYTF. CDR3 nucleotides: TGTGCCAGCAGCTCCAGGGCCTACGGGTTCTATGGCTACACCTTC. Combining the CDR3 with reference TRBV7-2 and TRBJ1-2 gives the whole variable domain GAGVSQSPSNKVTEKGKDVELRCDPISGHTALYWYRQSLGQGLEFLIYFQGNSAPDKSGLPSDRFSAERTGGSVSTLTIQRTQQEDSAVYLCASSSRAYGFYGYTFGSGTRLTVV.

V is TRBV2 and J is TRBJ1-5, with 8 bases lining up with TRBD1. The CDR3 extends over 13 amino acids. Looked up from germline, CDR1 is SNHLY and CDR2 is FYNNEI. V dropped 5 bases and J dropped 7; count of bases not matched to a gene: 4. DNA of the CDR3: TGTGCCAGCAGTACGGACAGGGTGCAGCCCCAGCATTTT. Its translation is CASSTDRVQPQHF.

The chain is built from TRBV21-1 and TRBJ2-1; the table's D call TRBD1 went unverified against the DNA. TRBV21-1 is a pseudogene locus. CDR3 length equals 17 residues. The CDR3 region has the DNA TGTGCCAGCAGCATCAACCTGGGCCGGGATTTATACAATGAGCAGTTCTTC. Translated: CASSINLGRDLYNEQFF.

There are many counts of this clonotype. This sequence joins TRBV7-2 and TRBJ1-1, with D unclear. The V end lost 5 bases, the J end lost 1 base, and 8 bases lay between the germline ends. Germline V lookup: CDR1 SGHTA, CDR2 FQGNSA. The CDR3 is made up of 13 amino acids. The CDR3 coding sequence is TGTGCCAGCAGCCCGACACCGAACACTGAAGCTTTCTTT. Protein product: CASSPTPNTEAFF.

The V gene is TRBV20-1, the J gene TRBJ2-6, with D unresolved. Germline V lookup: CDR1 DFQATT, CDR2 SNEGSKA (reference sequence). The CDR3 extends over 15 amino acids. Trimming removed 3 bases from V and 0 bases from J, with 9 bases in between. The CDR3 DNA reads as TGCAGTGCTAGCGAGTTGGACTCTGGGGCCAACGTCCTGACTTTC. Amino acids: CSASELDSGANVLTF.

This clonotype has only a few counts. CDR3 bases: TGCAGTGCTTCCCGACTAGCGGGGGGCACAGATACGCAGTATTTT. Protein: CSASRLAGGTDTQYF. The V gene is TRBV20-1, the J gene TRBJ2-3, with TRBD2 matching 12 bases. Trimming at V came to 5 bases and at J to 1 base, leaving 4 bases not matched to a gene. CDR3 length: 15 residues. Germline V gene data show CDR1 as DFQATT and CDR2 as SNEGSKA (reference sequence).

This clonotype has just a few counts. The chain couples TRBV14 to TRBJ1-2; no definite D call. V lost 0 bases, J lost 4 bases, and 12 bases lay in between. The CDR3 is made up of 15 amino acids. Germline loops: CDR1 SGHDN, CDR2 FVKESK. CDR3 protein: CASSQDLRGGYGYTF. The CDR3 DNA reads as TGTGCCAGCAGCCAAGATTTGCGGGGAGGCTATGGCTACACCTTC.

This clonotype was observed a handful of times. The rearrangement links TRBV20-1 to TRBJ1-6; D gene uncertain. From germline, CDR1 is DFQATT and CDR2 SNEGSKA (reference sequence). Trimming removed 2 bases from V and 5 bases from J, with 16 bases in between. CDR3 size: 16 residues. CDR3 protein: CSARIRGRQHNSPLHF. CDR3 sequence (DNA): TGCAGTGCTAGAATACGCGGACGGCAGCATAATTCACCCCTCCACTTT.

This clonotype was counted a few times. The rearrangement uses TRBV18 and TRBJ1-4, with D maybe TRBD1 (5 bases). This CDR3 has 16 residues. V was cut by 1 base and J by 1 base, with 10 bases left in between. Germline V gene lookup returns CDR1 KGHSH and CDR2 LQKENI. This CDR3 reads CASSPQGRGTNEKLFF. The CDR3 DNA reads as TGTGCCAGCTCACCACAGGGACGCGGAACTAATGAAAAACTGTTTTTT. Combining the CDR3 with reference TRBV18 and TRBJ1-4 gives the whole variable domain NAGVMQNPRHLVRRRGQEARLRCSPMKGHSHVYWYRQLPEEGLKFMVYLQKENIIDESGMPKERFSAEFPKEGPSILRIQQVVRGDSAAYFCASSPQGRGTNEKLFFGSGTQLSVL.

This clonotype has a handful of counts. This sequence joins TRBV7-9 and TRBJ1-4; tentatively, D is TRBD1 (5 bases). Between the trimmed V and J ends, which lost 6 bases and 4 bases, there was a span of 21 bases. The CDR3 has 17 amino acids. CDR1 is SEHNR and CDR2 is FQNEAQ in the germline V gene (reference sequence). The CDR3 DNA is TGTGCCAGCAGTGACCTCGACCTGGGGACCTATAATGAAAAACTGTTTTTT. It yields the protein CASSDLDLGTYNEKLFF.

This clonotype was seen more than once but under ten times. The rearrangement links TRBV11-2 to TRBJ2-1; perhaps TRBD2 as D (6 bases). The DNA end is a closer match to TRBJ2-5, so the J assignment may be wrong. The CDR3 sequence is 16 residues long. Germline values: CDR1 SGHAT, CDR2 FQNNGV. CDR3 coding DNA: TGTGCCAGCAGCTTAGTGACTAGTCGTGGAGATAGGGCCCAGTACTTC. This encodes CASSLVTSRGDRAQYF.

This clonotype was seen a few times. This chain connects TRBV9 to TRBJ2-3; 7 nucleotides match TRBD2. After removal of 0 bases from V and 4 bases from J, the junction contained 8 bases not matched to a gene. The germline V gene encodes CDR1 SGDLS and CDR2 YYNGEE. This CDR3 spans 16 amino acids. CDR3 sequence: CASSVVSGALADTQYF. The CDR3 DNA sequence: TGTGCCAGCAGCGTAGTGAGCGGGGCGCTCGCAGATACGCAGTATTTT. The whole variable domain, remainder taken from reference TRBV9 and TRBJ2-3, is DSGVTQTPKHLITATGQRVTLRCSPRSGDLSVYWYQQSLDQGLQFLIQYYNGEERAKGNILERFSAQQFPDLHSELNLSSLELGDSALYFCASSVVSGALADTQYFGPGTRLTVL.